The 11 T cell receptor beta chains given below trace back to one sample, sequenced in a study of shared clonotypes between healthy human individuals. TCRdb's table, derived via immunoSEQ multiplex PCR, lists solely in-frame clones and lacks some. In the table there are some 1 million clones, approximately 70% of which are singletons. Source material: memory CD4+ T cells sorted from blood. Documented subset: CD45RA-negative fraction. These TCRs come from a man younger than 30 in good health.

V gene TRBV5-6 combines with J gene TRBJ2-6; D is uncertain. V was trimmed by 0 bases and J by 0 bases, leaving 4 bases between them. The V gene's germline CDR1 is SGHDT and CDR2 YYEEEE. This CDR3 has 15 amino acids. CDR3 residues: CASSLEGSGANVLTF. The CDR3 bases are TGTGCCAGCAGCTTGGAGGGCTCTGGGGCCAACGTCCTGACTTTC.

The gene calls are TRBV18 and TRBJ1-4, with TRBD1 as a possible D gene (6 bases). This CDR3 is built from 20 residues. Per germline, CDR1 KGHSH and CDR2 LQKENI. V was shortened by 1 base and J by 13 bases, with 34 bases between the two germline ends. CDR3 residues: CASSPRDGTGTWGPPSGLFF. As DNA, the CDR3 is TGTGCCAGCTCACCACGCGACGGCACAGGGACGTGGGGTCCGCCCTCGGGACTGTTTTTT.

This chain uses TRBV5-1 with TRBJ1-2, with D maybe TRBD1 (6 bases). CDR3 size: 14 residues. The germline V gene encodes CDR1 SGHRS and CDR2 YFSETQ. V was pared by 4 bases and J by 9 bases, with 19 bases between. The CDR3 sequence: CASSLRTDDSRYTF. CDR3 bases: TGCGCCAGCAGCCTGCGGACAGATGACTCTCGCTACACCTTC.

The V call is TRBV7-2, the J call TRBJ2-5; perhaps TRBD2 as D (5 bases). Germline CDR1 SGHTA, CDR2 FQGNSA. The CDR3 spans 14 residues. Trimming shortened V by 0 bases and J by 5 bases, and 10 bases separated the two germline ends. Written as DNA, the CDR3 is TGTGCCAGCAGCTTAGCCGAGGGTTGGGAGACCCAGTACTTC. Amino acids: CASSLAEGWETQYF.

V and J are TRBV5-4 and TRBJ2-5; 7 bases are a match to TRBD1. CDR1 and CDR2 (germline): SGHNT, YYREEE (reference sequence). The CDR3 has 15 residues. With V trimmed by 6 bases and J by 0 bases, 8 bases remained unmatched. The CDR3 here is CASTHKGGYQETQYF. The CDR3 DNA follows: TGTGCCAGCACCCATAAAGGGGGCTACCAAGAGACCCAGTACTTC.

The rearrangement joins TRBV7-2 to TRBJ2-2, with a weak D call TRBD1 (5 bases). In germline, CDR1 is SGHTA, CDR2 FQGNSA. CDR3 size: 18 residues. V dropped 3 bases and J dropped 4 bases, with 21 bases sitting between them. The CDR3 loop reads CASSFIKGSYQLTGELFF. The DNA for the CDR3 is TGTGCCAGCAGCTTTATAAAGGGGTCCTACCAACTCACCGGGGAGCTGTTTTTT.

The chain has TRBV18 and TRBJ2-4; D unclear. The CDR3 extends over 14 amino acids. In germline, CDR1 is KGHSH, CDR2 LQKENI. Between the trimmed V and J ends, which lost 2 bases and 5 bases, there was a span of 10 bases. CDR3 loop: CASSPNVPENIQYF. DNA of the CDR3: TGTGCCAGCTCACCAAATGTTCCAGAAAACATTCAGTACTTC.

This clone has just a few counts. The gene calls are TRBV14 and TRBJ1-1; D ambiguous. Per germline, CDR1 SGHDN and CDR2 FVKESK. The CDR3 is made up of 13 amino acids. The V end was cut by 4 bases, the J end by 0 bases, with 6 bases between. The CDR3 protein is CASSPTLNTEAFF. The DNA of the CDR3 is TGTGCCAGCAGCCCGACATTGAACACTGAAGCTTTCTTT.

This clone was seen a handful of times. The chain recombines TRBV10-1 with TRBJ2-2; D ambiguous. Germline loops: CDR1 WNHNN, CDR2 SYGVQD (reference sequence). V lost 0 bases to trimming and J lost 7 bases, with 3 bases between them. CDR3 length equals 12 residues. The CDR3 protein is CASSESFGELFF. The CDR3 DNA is TGCGCCAGCAGTGAGTCGTTCGGGGAGCTGTTTTTT.

Only a few counts were recorded for this clone. This chain links TRBV10-3 with TRBJ2-5, with 9 bases fitting TRBD1. J gave up 9 bases and V 3 bases, and 14 bases lay outside the gene matches. Germline V gene data show CDR1 as ENHRY and CDR2 as SYGVKD. The CDR3 loop spans 16 amino acids. CDR3 coding DNA: TGTGCCATCAGTGAAAACAGGGGGCTGGAATCCTCGGCCCAGTACTTC. This gives the protein CAISENRGLESSAQYF.

The chain links TRBV12-5 to TRBJ1-1; possible D gene TRBD1, 5 bases. CDR3 size: 12 residues. The V and J ends lost 7 bases and 3 bases respectively, with 9 bases between them. Germline values: CDR1 LGHNT, CDR2 FRNRAP. CDR3 sequence: CASAPRDTEAFF. The CDR3 nucleotides read TGTGCTAGTGCGCCCAGGGACACTGAAGCTTTCTTT.